This T cell receptor beta chain was captured in a study of post-analysis software for immune sequencing data. Germline V CDR1 and CDR2: DFQATT, SNEGSKA (reference sequence). The CDR3 totals 12 residues. V was trimmed by 7 bases and J by 10 bases, leaving 18 bases between them. As to this clonotype: The antigen remains unidentified.

TCR beta cDNA libraries included unique molecular identifiers. Researchers reported 520,000 or so cDNA molecules coming from about 0.98 to 11 million T cells. TCRdb independently ran MiXCR on the PCR reads; one entry per CDR3 protein. This sample has hundreds of thousands of distinct CDR3 sequences, with just under 30% found just once. Study-wide results and caveats: Patients used five TRBV segments, including TRBV5-6, TRBV5-1 and TRBV20-1, more often than controls.

The chain couples TRBV20-1 to TRBJ2-3; D remains ambiguous. The TCR sequence derives from a girl aged 5-17 years with multiple sclerosis. Sequences were obtained from blood. CDR3: CSVEQDAGAQYF. The CDR3 DNA sequence: TGCAGTGTTGAGCAGGACGCCGGCGCGCAGTATTTT.